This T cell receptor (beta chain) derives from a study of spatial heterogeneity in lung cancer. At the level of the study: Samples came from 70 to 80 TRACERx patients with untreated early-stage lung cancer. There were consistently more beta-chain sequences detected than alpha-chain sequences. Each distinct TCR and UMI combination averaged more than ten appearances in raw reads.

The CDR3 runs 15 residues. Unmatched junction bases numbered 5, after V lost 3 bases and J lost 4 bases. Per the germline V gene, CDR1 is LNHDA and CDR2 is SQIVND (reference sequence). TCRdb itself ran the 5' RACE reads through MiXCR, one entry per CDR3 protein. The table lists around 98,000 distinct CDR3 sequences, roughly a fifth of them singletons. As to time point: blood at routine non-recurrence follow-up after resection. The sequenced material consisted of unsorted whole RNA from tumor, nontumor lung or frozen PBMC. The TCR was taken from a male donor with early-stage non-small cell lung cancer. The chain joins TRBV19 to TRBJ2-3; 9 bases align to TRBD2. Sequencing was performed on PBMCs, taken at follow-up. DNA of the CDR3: TGTGCCAGTAGTATTTTAGCGGGAGAGGCAGATACGCAGTATTTT. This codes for CASSILAGEADTQYF.